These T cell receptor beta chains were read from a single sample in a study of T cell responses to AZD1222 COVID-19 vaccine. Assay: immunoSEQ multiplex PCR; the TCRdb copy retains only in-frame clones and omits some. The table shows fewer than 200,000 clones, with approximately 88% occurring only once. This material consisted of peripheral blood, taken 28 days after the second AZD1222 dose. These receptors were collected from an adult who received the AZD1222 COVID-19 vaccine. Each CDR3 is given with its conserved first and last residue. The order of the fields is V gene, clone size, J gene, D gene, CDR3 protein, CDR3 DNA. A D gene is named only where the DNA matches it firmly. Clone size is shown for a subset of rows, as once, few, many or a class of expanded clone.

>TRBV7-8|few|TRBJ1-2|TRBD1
CASSLNWLQGAKDGYTF
TGTGCCAGCAGCTTAAACTGGCTGCAGGGGGCTAAAGATGGCTACACCTTC
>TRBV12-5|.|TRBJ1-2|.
CASGLGIDRVYGYTF
TGTGCTAGTGGCCTAGGGATAGACAGAGTCTATGGCTACACCTTC
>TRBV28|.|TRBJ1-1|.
CACGSQRLVNTEAFF
TGTGCCTGCGGTTCACAGAGGTTAGTGAACACTGAAGCTTTCTTT
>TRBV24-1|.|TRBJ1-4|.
CATSDSGQPSEKLFF
TGTGCCACCAGTGATTCAGGACAGCCTTCGGAAAAACTGTTTTTT
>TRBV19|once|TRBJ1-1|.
CASSIDLGPGTEAFF
TGTGCCAGTAGTATAGATCTAGGCCCCGGTACTGAAGCTTTCTTT
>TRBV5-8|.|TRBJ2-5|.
CASSLPDYRRETQYF
TGTGCCAGCAGCTTACCGGACTACCGTCGGGAGACCCAGTACTTC
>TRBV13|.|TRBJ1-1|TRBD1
CASSPGTGRLRRTEAFF
TGTGCCAGCAGCCCAGGGACAGGGAGGCTGCGAAGGACTGAAGCTTTCTTT
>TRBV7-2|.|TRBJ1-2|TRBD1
CASSPRTGESYGYTF
TGTGCCAGCAGCCCGCGGACAGGGGAGAGCTATGGCTACACCTTC
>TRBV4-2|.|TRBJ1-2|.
CASSQEAGWGGYTF
TGTGCCAGCAGCCAAGAGGCAGGGTGGGGCGGCTACACCTTC
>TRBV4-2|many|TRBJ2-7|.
CASSQAISVSGTTYEQYF
TGTGCCAGCAGCCAAGCGATTTCGGTATCGGGGACCACCTACGAGCAGTACTTC
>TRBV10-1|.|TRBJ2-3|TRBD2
CASSESGTSGTDTQYF
TGCGCCAGCAGTGAATCCGGGACTAGCGGGACAGATACGCAGTATTTT
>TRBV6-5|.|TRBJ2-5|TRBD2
CASSWLAGDYQETQYF
TGTGCCAGCAGTTGGCTAGCGGGCGACTACCAAGAGACCCAGTACTTC
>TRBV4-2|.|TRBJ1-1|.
CASSQGPTGNTEAFF
TGTGCCAGCAGCCAAGGGCCTACGGGCAACACTGAAGCTTTCTTT
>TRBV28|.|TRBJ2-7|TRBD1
CASSAGQGNYEQYF
TGTGCCAGCAGCGCCGGACAGGGGAACTACGAGCAGTACTTC
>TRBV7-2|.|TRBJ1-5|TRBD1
CASSPGTGGHQPQHF
TGTGCCAGCAGCCCAGGGACAGGGGGCCATCAGCCCCAGCATTTT
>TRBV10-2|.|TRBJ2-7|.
CASTAIGAQAYEQYF
TGCGCCAGCACCGCCATAGGGGCCCAAGCTTACGAGCAGTACTTC
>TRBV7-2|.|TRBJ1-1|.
CASSLVTNTEAFF
TGTGCCAGCAGCTTAGTGACAAACACTGAAGCTTTCTTT
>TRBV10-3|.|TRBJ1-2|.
CAISDHRPPNYGYTF
TGTGCCATCAGTGACCACCGACCCCCGAACTATGGCTACACCTTC
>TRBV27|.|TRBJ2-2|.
CASKTLGGELFF
TGTGCCAGCAAAACCCTCGGCGGGGAGCTGTTTTTT
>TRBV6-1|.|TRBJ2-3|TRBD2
CASSEIAGGYTDTQYF
TGTGCCAGCAGTGAGATAGCGGGGGGGTACACAGATACGCAGTATTTT
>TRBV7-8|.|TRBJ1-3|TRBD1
CASSSDRERNTIYF
TGTGCCAGCAGCTCCGACAGGGAAAGAAACACCATATATTTT
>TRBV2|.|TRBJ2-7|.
CASSQSRTGRGEQYF
TGTGCCAGCAGCCAGAGCCGGACAGGGAGGGGCGAGCAGTACTTC
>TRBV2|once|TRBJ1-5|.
CASSEKGSNQPQHF
TGTGCCAGCAGTGAAAAGGGGAGCAATCAGCCCCAGCATTTT
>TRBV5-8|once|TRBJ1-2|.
CASSLVTIGYGYTF
TGTGCCAGCAGCTTGGTCACGATCGGCTATGGCTACACCTTC